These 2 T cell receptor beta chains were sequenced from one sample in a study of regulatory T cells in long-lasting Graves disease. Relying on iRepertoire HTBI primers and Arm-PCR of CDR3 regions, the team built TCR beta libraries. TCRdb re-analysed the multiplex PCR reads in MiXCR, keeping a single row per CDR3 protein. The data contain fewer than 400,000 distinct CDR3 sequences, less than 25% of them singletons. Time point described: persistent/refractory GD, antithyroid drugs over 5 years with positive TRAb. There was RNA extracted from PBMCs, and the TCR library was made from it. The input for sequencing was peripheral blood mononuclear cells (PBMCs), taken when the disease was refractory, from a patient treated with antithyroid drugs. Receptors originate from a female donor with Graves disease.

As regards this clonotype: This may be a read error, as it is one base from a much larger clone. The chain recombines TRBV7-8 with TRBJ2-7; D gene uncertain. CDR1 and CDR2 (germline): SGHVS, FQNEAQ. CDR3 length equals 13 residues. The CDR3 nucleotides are TGTGCCAGCAGCTTAGGACTTAACTACGGGCAGTACTTC. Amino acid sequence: CASSLGLNYGQYF.

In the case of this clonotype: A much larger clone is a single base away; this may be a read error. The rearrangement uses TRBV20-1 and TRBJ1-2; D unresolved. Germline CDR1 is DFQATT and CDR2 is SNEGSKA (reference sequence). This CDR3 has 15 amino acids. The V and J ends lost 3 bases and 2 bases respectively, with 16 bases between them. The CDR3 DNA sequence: TGCAGTGCTAGCTTCGAAGGGCGAATCAACTATGGCTACACCTTC. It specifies CSASFEGRINYGYTF.